The 8 T cell receptor beta chains below come from one sample, sequenced in a study of T cells in Graves' hyperthyroidism and ophthalmopathy. TCR beta CDR3 region amplification was performed from RNA transcripts. A set of HTBI primers served as the primers for a first-round RT-PCR of the TCR CDR3. TCRdb analysed the multiplex PCR reads with MiXCR anew, one entry per CDR3 protein. The sample has about half a million distinct CDR3 sequences, roughly 21% seen once; the top ten hold around 50%. The specimen was blood. The receptors derive from a man aged 35 to 55 with Graves' ophthalmopathy.

A remark on this clonotype: A junction boundary mismatches the germline segment, possibly from a read error. The chain uses TRBV5-1 and TRBJ1-5; D is possibly TRBD1 (5 bases). CDR3 size: 15 residues. CDR1 and CDR2 (germline): SGHRS, YFSETQ. Here the CDR3 DNA reads TGTGCCAGCAGCTTGGTAGGGGCGCCTGGGCAGCCCCAGCATTTT. It yields the protein CASSLVGAPGQPQHF. Complete variable domain (other parts from reference TRBV5-1 and TRBJ1-5): KAGVTQTPRYLIKTRGQQVTLSCSPISGHRSVSWYQQTPGQGLQFLFEYFSETQRNKGNFPGRFSGRQFSNSRSEMNVSTLELGDSALYLCASSLVGAPGQPQHFGDGTRLSIL.

The chain couples TRBV5-1 to TRBJ2-3, with TRBD2 as a possible D gene (6 bases). CDR1 is SGHRS and CDR2 is YFSETQ in the germline V gene. Trimming took off 7 bases at V and 1 base at J, with 16 bases between the two ends. The CDR3 has 15 residues. The DNA of the CDR3 is TGCGCCAGCGGTGAACGGGGGACCCGCACAGATACGCAGTATTTT. As protein: CASGERGTRTDTQYF.

To note about this clonotype: One base away lies a much larger clone, so this may be a sequencing read error. This chain uses TRBV7-2 with TRBJ2-7; 7 bases match TRBD1. The CDR3 has 14 residues. Per germline, CDR1 SGHTA and CDR2 FQGNSA. Germline trimming cut 4 bases from V and 2 bases from J; bases unmatched to any gene: 5. The CDR3 bases are TGTGCCAGCAGCTCCGGGACAGACGCCTACGAGCAGTACTTC. Protein sequence: CASSSGTDAYEQYF.

This clonotype has ten or more counts. The chain joins TRBV6-1 to TRBJ2-5; 8 nucleotides agree with TRBD2. V dropped 4 bases and J dropped 0; count of bases not matched to a gene: 4. Germline V gives CDR1 MNHNS, CDR2 SASEGT. The CDR3 has 15 amino acids. CDR3 region: CASSGLATHQETQYF. CDR3 nucleotides: TGTGCCAGCAGTGGACTAGCGACCCACCAAGAGACCCAGTACTTC.

The sample holds a few counts of this clonotype. The chain is built from TRBV12-3 or TRBV12-4 and TRBJ1-5; D not certain. The length of the CDR3 is 12 residues. V lost 2 bases and J 9 bases, leaving 8 bases between the germline ends. The CDR3 sequence: CASSLQSPPQHF. For the CDR3, the DNA is TGTGCCAGCAGTTTACAGTCTCCGCCCCAGCATTTT.

This chain joins TRBV28 and TRBJ2-7, with D tentatively TRBD2 (6 bases). CDR3 length: 14 residues. Trimming removed 4 bases from V and 3 bases from J, with 13 bases in between. From germline, CDR1 is MDHEN and CDR2 SYDVKM. The CDR3 here is CASSSLAGLYEQYF. In DNA form, the CDR3 reads TGTGCCAGCAGTTCACTAGCCGGGCTCTACGAGCAGTACTTC. The full variable domain, with the rest looked up from reference TRBV28 and TRBJ2-7, is DVKVTQSSRYLVKRTGEKVFLECVQDMDHENMFWYRQDPGLGLRLIYFSYDVKMKEKGDIPEGYSVSREKKERFSLILESASTNQTSMYLCASSSLAGLYEQYFGPGTRLTVT.

The table lists this clonotype with a few counts. The CDR3 loop reads CASSQKPKEGTDTQYF. CDR3 coding DNA: TGTGCCAGCAGCCAAAAGCCGAAGGAGGGCACAGATACGCAGTATTTT. The chain employs TRBV7-8 and TRBJ2-3, with D perhaps matching TRBD2 (5 bases). The V end lost 5 bases, the J end lost 1 base, and 16 bases lay between the germline ends. The CDR3 contains 16 residues. Germline V gene lookup returns CDR1 SGHVS and CDR2 FQNEAQ.

This clonotype was observed at least ten times. This chain uses TRBV2 with TRBJ2-5, with 11 nucleotides matching TRBD1. With V trimmed by 8 bases and J by 6 bases, 8 bases remained unmatched. CDR1 and CDR2 (germline): SNHLY, FYNNEI. The CDR3 sequence is 14 residues long. Here the CDR3 reads CASLRTGGAKTQYF. CDR3 in DNA: TGTGCCAGCCTGCGGACAGGGGGCGCGAAGACCCAGTACTTC.